Listed below are T cell receptor beta chains from one sample, sequenced in a study of identifying expanded T cells in peripheral blood. The assay was immunoSEQ multiplex PCR, and TCRdb's table has in-frame clones only and misses some. The sample yields some 100,000 clones, 87% seen once. The sample taken for sequencing was blood. The receptor source for this set is a person between 18 and 75 years old in good health. The CDR3 runs from the conserved cysteine through the conserved F or W. A D gene is named only where the DNA matches it firmly. The size field is filled for only some rows; it gives once, few, many or a size class.

d_call j_call clone_size v_call cdr3_nt cdr3_aa
TRBD1 TRBJ1-1 few TRBV10-3 TGTGCCATCAGTACAGGGGGTGCGGATGAAGCTTTCTTT CAISTGGADEAFF
TRBD2 TRBJ2-7 NA TRBV19 TGTGCCAGTAGTACCGCCGGGGGGGCAATTACCTACGAGCAGTACTTC CASSTAGGAITYEQYF
NA TRBJ1-1 NA TRBV5-1 TGCGCCAGCAGCTTGAATGATCGGGACACTGAAGCTTTCTTT CASSLNDRDTEAFF
TRBD2 TRBJ2-5 NA TRBV5-1 TGCGCCAGCAGCTCGATGTCGGGGGGGTATGAGACCCAGTACTTC CASSSMSGGYETQYF
TRBD2 TRBJ2-3 NA TRBV5-1 TGCGCCAGCAGCTTGGCCGCAGTAGCGGGGGTTACAGATACGCAGTATTTT CASSLAAVAGVTDTQYF
NA TRBJ1-5 NA TRBV7-2 TGTGCCAGCAGCCCTGATGGACAGTACAATCAGCCCCAGCATTTT CASSPDGQYNQPQHF
NA TRBJ1-3 few TRBV28 TGTGCCAGCAGTTTCCATACAGGGAGCTCTGGAAACACCATATATTTT CASSFHTGSSGNTIYF
NA TRBJ2-7 NA TRBV7-9 TGTGCCAGCAGTCAGGGGTCCTACGAGCAGTACTTC CASSQGSYEQYF
NA TRBJ1-4 once TRBV10-2 TGCGCCAGCAGTGACCCTTCCGCAGGTTGGGCCCGACGCGAAAAACTGTTTTTT CASSDPSAGWARREKLFF
TRBD2 TRBJ2-3 NA TRBV25-1 TGTGCCAGCAGTAGGCTAGCGGGGGGGACAGATACGCAGTATTTT CASSRLAGGTDTQYF
NA TRBJ2-3 NA TRBV9 TGTGCCAGCAGCGTAGGAGAAATCACAGATACGCAGTATTTT CASSVGEITDTQYF
NA TRBJ1-2 NA TRBV15 TGTGCCACCAGCCGAAGGGACCCTAGGGGCTACACCTTC CATSRRDPRGYTF
NA TRBJ1-2 few TRBV6-5 TGTGCCAGCAGCCGTCAGGGCTATGGCTACACCTTC CASSRQGYGYTF
NA TRBJ2-7 NA TRBV7-9 TGTGCCAGCAACAGGAACCCCTACGAGCAGTACTTC CASNRNPYEQYF
NA TRBJ2-6 NA TRBV7-2 TGTGCCAGCAGCCGGGACGGCTCTGGGGCCAACGTCCTGACTTTC CASSRDGSGANVLTF
NA TRBJ1-2 NA TRBV7-8 TGTGCCAGCAGCCCCTTGCAGGACCTCCTCTATGGCTACACCTTC CASSPLQDLLYGYTF
TRBD1 TRBJ1-6 NA TRBV7-9 TGTGCCAGCAGCTTAGCTCAGGGGGCCTGGTCACCCCTCCACTTT CASSLAQGAWSPLHF
NA TRBJ1-3 once TRBV30 TGTGCCTGGAGTGTAAGCAGGGGATTCATATATTTT CAWSVSRGFIYF
TRBD1 TRBJ2-7 NA TRBV4-1 TGCGCCAGCAGCCAGCGGACAGGGGGCTTGGGCGAGCAGTACTTC CASSQRTGGLGEQYF
TRBD2 TRBJ2-4 NA TRBV7-2 TGTGCCAGCAGCTTAGATGTAGCGGGGGGGCTTCGGAACATTCAGTACTTC CASSLDVAGGLRNIQYF
NA TRBJ1-5 NA TRBV2 TGTGCCAGCAGTGAAGGGTGGGGAGATCAGCCCCAGCATTTT CASSEGWGDQPQHF
TRBD2 TRBJ2-5 NA TRBV19 TGTGCCAGTAGTTGGGGGACTAGCGGGGGAGGACTCCAAGAGACCCAGTACTTC CASSWGTSGGGLQETQYF
TRBD2 TRBJ2-1 NA TRBV30 TGTGCCTGCCCTAGCGGGGGGCAATACAATGAGCAGTTCTTC CACPSGGQYNEQFF
NA TRBJ2-5 NA TRBV10-1 TGCGCCAGCAGTGAGACAGTCGAAGGGACCCAGTACTTC CASSETVEGTQYF
NA TRBJ2-6 NA TRBV7-2 TGTGCCAGCAGGCGGCCGGGACGGTACTCTGGGGCCAACGTCCTGACTTTC CASRRPGRYSGANVLTF
TRBD1 TRBJ1-4 NA TRBV7-6 TGTGCCAGCAGGGGGACAGCTAATGAAAAACTGTTTTTT CASRGTANEKLFF
TRBD1 TRBJ1-3 NA TRBV6-6 TGTGCCAGCAGTTCCACAGGGACAGCTGGAAACACCATATATTTT CASSSTGTAGNTIYF
NA TRBJ2-5 many TRBV27 TGTGCCAGCAGTTTGGGGGGGGCGGGGGAGACCCAGTACTTC CASSLGGAGETQYF
NA TRBJ2-1 NA TRBV6-1 TGTGCCAGCAGTACGGCACCAAGCTCCTACAATGAGCAGTTCTTC CASSTAPSSYNEQFF
NA TRBJ2-2 once TRBV7-2 TGTGCCAGCAGCTTAGTACGGGCGGGGCCTCTAACCGGGGAGCTGTTTTTT CASSLVRAGPLTGELFF
TRBD2 TRBJ2-3 NA TRBV10-2 TGCGCCAGCAGTGAAGGACTAGGATCTACGCAGTATTTT CASSEGLGSTQYF
NA TRBJ2-5 NA TRBV2 TGTGCCAGCAGAGAGACTAGAACCGCGAAAGAGACCCAGTACTTC CASRETRTAKETQYF
TRBD1 TRBJ2-2 NA TRBV7-9 TGTGCCAGCAGACGGACAGGGATCGGGGAGCTGTTTTTT CASRRTGIGELFF
TRBD1 TRBJ1-6 few TRBV9 TGTGCCAGCATGTCGGGACAGACCAATAATTCACCCCTCCACTTT CASMSGQTNNSPLHF
NA TRBJ2-7 NA TRBV9 TGTGCCAGCAGCGTAGTGGGGGCGGACAGTCTGTACGAGCAGTACTTC CASSVVGADSLYEQYF
NA TRBJ2-2 NA TRBV4-3 TGCGCCAGCAGCCCCGACCCGGGCAACGGGGAGCTGTTTTTT CASSPDPGNGELFF
TRBD1 TRBJ1-2 NA TRBV6-5 TGTGCCACCTCCGGGACAGCATCACTTAACTATGGCTACACCTTC CATSGTASLNYGYTF
NA TRBJ2-1 few TRBV9 TGTGCCAGCAGCCTCGGGCTTGGCAGAATTCTAAGCTCCTACAATGAGCAGTTCTTC CASSLGLGRILSSYNEQFF
TRBD2 TRBJ2-1 NA TRBV9 TGTGCCAGCAGCGTCAGCGGGGGGGCGGCCGATGAGCAGTTCTTC CASSVSGGAADEQFF
TRBD1 TRBJ1-4 NA TRBV6-5 TGTGCCAGCAGTCCCCGGACAGGGGCTAATGAAAAACTGTTTTTT CASSPRTGANEKLFF
TRBD1 TRBJ1-4 NA TRBV29-1 TGCAGCGTACCGGGACAGGGGGCCCTGGTTGAAAAACTGTTTTTT CSVPGQGALVEKLFF
NA TRBJ2-5 once TRBV11-2 TGTGCCAGCAGCTCCGAACTAGCACCCAGGGAGACCCAGTACTTC CASSSELAPRETQYF
TRBD2 TRBJ2-5 NA TRBV2 TGTGCCAGCAGCTCGCTTGGACTAGCGGGGGGTCCGGGAGACTTC CASSSLGLAGGPGDF
NA TRBJ2-2 NA TRBV11-3 TGTGCCAGCAGCTTCAGGGTTCCCGGGGAGCTGTTTTTT CASSFRVPGELFF
NA TRBJ1-2 NA TRBV15 TGTGCCACCAGCAGAGATCTGGACACCCGAACCTACGGCTACACCTTC CATSRDLDTRTYGYTF